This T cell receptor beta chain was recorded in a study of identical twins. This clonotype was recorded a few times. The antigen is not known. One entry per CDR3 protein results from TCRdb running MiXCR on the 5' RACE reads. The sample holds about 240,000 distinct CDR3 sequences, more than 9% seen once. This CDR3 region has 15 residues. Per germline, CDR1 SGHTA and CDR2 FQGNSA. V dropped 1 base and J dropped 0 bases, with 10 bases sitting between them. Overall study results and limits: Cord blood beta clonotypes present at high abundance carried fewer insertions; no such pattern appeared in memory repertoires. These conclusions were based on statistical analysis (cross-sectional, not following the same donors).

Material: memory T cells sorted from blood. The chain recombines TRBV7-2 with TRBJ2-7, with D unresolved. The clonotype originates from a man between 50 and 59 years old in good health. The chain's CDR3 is CASSLDPATSYEQYF. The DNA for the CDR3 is TGTGCCAGCAGCTTAGATCCGGCCACCTCCTACGAGCAGTACTTC. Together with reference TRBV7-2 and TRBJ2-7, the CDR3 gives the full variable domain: GAGVSQSPSNKVTEKGKDVELRCDPISGHTALYWYRQSLGQGLEFLIYFQGNSAPDKSGLPSDRFSAERTGGSVSTLTIQRTQQEDSAVYLCASSLDPATSYEQYFGPGTRLTVT.